The rows below give T cell receptor beta chains drawn from one sample of a study of cytomegalovirus exposure and HLA in healthy donors. The assay was immunoSEQ multiplex PCR, and TCRdb's table has in-frame clones only and misses some. The sample has about 170,000 clones; 82% are singletons. The sequencing sample was made of PBMCs. These receptors all come from a girl between 10 and 17 years old in good health and CMV-seropositive. Each CDR3 is given with its conserved first and last residue. A D gene is named only where the DNA matches it firmly. Size values are once, few and many counts, or a class for expanded clones, and some rows have none.

V gene: TRBV15
J gene: TRBJ1-1
clone size: NA
D gene: NA
CDR3 protein: CATSREEGPNTEAFF
CDR3 DNA: TGTGCCACCAGCAGAGAGGAGGGGCCTAACACTGAAGCTTTCTTT

V gene: TRBV6-1
J gene: TRBJ1-6
clone size: NA
D gene: NA
CDR3 protein: CASSDYRASYNSPLHF
CDR3 DNA: TGTGCCAGCAGTGACTACAGGGCGTCATATAATTCACCCCTCCACTTT

V gene: TRBV6-1
J gene: TRBJ2-1
clone size: once
D gene: TRBD1
CDR3 protein: CASRVDRYNEQFF
CDR3 DNA: TGTGCCAGCAGAGTGGACAGGTACAATGAGCAGTTCTTC

V gene: TRBV28
J gene: TRBJ1-1
clone size: NA
D gene: TRBD1
CDR3 protein: CASSFRGDSEAFF
CDR3 DNA: TGTGCCAGCAGTTTCCGCGGGGACAGTGAAGCTTTCTTT

V gene: TRBV4-3
J gene: TRBJ2-7
clone size: NA
D gene: TRBD1
CDR3 protein: CASSLDPGSEAGGSYEQYF
CDR3 DNA: TGCGCCAGCAGTCTAGACCCGGGCTCTGAGGCAGGGGGTAGCTACGAGCAGTACTTC

V gene: TRBV6-6
J gene: TRBJ1-1
clone size: NA
D gene: NA
CDR3 protein: CASSYDWGGNTEAFF
CDR3 DNA: TGTGCCAGCAGTTACGATTGGGGGGGGAACACTGAAGCTTTCTTT

V gene: TRBV9
J gene: TRBJ2-6
clone size: NA
D gene: NA
CDR3 protein: CASSVLKESSLSGVANVLTF
CDR3 DNA: TGTGCCAGCAGCGTACTTAAGGAATCGTCGCTTTCCGGAGTGGCCAACGTCCTGACTTTC

V gene: TRBV27
J gene: TRBJ2-1
clone size: few
D gene: TRBD2
CDR3 protein: CASSNRGLASVEQFF
CDR3 DNA: TGTGCCAGCAGTAACCGGGGACTAGCGAGCGTTGAGCAGTTCTTC

V gene: TRBV6-1
J gene: TRBJ2-3
clone size: NA
D gene: NA
CDR3 protein: CASSEYKQLSTDTQYF
CDR3 DNA: TGTGCCAGCAGTGAATATAAACAGCTCTCCACAGATACGCAGTATTTT

V gene: TRBV6-1
J gene: TRBJ2-2
clone size: NA
D gene: TRBD2
CDR3 protein: CAGGEAGDTGELFF
CDR3 DNA: TGTGCCGGAGGGGAGGCGGGGGACACCGGGGAGCTGTTTTTT